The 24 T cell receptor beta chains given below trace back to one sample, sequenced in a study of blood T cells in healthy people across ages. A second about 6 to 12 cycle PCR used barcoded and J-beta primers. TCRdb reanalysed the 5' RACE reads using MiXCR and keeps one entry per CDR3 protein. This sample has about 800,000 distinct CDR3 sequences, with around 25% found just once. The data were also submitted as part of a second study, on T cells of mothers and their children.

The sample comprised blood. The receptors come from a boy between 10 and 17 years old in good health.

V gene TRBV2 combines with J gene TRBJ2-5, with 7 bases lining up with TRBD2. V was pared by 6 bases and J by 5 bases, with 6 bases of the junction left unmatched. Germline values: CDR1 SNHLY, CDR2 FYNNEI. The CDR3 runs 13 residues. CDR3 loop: CASRGREGETQYF. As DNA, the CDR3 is TGTGCCAGCAGGGGGAGGGAGGGGGAGACCCAGTACTTC.

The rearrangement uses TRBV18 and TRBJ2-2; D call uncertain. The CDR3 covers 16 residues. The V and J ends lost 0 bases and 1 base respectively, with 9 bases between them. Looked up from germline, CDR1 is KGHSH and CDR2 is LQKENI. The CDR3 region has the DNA TGTGCCAGCTCACCACCGGCGTCTTTGAACACCGGGGAGCTGTTTTTT. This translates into CASSPPASLNTGELFF.

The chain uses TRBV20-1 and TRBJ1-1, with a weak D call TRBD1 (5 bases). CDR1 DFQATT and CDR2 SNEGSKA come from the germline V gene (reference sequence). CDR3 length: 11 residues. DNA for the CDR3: TGCACCCCTTGGCAGGGCACTGAAGCTTTCTTT. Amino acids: CTPWQGTEAFF.

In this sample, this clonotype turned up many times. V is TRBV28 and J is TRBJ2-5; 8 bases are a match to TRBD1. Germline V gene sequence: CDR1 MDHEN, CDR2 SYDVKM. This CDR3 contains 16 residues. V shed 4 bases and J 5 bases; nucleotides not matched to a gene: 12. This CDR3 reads CASSSPSRGLGETQYF. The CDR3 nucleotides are TGTGCCAGCAGTTCGCCGAGCAGGGGGCTGGGGGAGACCCAGTACTTC.

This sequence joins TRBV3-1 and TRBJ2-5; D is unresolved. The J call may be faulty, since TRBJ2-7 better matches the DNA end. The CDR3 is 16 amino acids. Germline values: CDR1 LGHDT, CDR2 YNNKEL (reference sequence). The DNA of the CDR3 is TGTGCCAGCAGCCAGGTCGTGCAGGCTCAGTCCTACGAGCAGTACTTC. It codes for CASSQVVQAQSYEQYF.

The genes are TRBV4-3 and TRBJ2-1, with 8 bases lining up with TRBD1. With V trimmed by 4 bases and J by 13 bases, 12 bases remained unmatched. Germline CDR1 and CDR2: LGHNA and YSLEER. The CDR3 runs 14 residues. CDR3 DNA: TGCGCCAGCAGCCTGTCAGAGCTCGGGACAGGTCAGTTCTTC. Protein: CASSLSELGTGQFF.

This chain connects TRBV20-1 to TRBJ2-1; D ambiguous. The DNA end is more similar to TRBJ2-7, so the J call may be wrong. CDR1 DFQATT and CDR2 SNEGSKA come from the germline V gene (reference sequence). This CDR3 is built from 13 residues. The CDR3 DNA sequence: TGCAGTGCCCCCGCCGAAGGTAACTACGAGCAGTACTTC. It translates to CSAPAEGNYEQYF.

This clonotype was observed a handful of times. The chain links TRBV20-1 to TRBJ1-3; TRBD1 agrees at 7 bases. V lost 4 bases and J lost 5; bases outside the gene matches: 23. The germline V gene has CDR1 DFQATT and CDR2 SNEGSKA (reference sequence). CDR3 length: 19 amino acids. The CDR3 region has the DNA TGCAGTGCTACAATAGACTATCAGCCACAGGGGAGGTATCGAAACACCATATATTTT. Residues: CSATIDYQPQGRYRNTIYF.

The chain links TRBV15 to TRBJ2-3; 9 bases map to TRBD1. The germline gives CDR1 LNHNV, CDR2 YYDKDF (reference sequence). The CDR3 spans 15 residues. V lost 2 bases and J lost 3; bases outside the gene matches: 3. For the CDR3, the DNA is TGTGCCACCAGCAGAAAGACAGGGGGGACAGATACGCAGTATTTT. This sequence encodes CATSRKTGGTDTQYF.

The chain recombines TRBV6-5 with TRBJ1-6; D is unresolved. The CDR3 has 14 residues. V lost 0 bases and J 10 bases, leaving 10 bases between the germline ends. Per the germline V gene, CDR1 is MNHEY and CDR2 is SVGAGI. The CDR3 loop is CASSYSIRRSPLHF. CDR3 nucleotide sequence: TGTGCCAGCAGTTACTCGATCCGGCGGTCACCCCTCCACTTT.

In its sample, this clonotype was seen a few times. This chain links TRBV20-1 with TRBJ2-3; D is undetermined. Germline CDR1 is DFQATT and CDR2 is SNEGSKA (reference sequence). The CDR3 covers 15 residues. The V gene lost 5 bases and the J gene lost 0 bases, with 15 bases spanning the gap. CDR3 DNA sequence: TGCAGTGCTCGGAAGAGAGGTTCGAGCACAGATACGCAGTATTTT. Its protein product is CSARKRGSSTDTQYF.

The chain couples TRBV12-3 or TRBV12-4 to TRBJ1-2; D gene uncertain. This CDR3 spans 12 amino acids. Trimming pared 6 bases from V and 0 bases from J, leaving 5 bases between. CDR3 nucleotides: TGTGCCAGCAGAAGAACTAACTATGGCTACACCTTC. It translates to CASRRTNYGYTF.

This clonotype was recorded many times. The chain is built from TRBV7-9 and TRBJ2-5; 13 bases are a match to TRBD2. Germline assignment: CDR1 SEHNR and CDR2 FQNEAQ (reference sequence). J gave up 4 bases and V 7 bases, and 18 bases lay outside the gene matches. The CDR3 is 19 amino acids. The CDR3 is CASTRTLGLAGAIGETQYF. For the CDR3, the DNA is TGTGCCAGCACCCGAACTCTCGGACTAGCGGGAGCGATCGGAGAGACCCAGTACTTC.

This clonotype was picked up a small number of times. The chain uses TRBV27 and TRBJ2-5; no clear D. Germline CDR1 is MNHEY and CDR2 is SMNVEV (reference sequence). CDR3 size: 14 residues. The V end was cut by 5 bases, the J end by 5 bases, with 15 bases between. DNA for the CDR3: TGTGCCAGCAGTCCATTTGACCCCCGGGAGACCCAGTACTTC. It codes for CASSPFDPRETQYF.

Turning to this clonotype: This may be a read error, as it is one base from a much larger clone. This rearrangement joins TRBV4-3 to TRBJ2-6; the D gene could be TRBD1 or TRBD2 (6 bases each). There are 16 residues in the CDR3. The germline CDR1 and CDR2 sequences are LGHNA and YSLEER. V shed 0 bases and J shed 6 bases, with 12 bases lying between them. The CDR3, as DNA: TGCGCCAGCAGCCAAGATGAGGGGGGTGAGGCCAACGTCCTGACTTTC. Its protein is CASSQDEGGEANVLTF.

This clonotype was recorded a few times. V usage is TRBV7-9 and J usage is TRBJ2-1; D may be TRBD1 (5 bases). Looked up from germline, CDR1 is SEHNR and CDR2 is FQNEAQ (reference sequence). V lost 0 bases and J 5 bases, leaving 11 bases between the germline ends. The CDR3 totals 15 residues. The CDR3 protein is CASSLAGALNNEQFF. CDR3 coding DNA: TGTGCCAGCAGCTTAGCAGGGGCCCTTAACAATGAGCAGTTCTTC.

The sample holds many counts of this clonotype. The CDR3 coding sequence is TGTGCCTGGACCCCGCGGGCCAACGTCCTGACTTTC. It is translated as CAWTPRANVLTF. The rearrangement joins TRBV30 to TRBJ2-6, with D unresolved. CDR3 length: 12 amino acids. CDR1 and CDR2 (germline): GTSNPN, SVGIG (reference sequence). V dropped 4 bases and J dropped 5 bases, with 6 bases sitting between them.

CDR3 bases: TGTGCCAGCACCCGAGGGACGGTCGAGACTGAAGCTTTCTTT. It yields the protein CASTRGTVETEAFF. V and J are TRBV7-9 and TRBJ1-1; D is possibly TRBD1 (5 bases). The germline V gene encodes CDR1 SEHNR and CDR2 FQNEAQ (reference sequence). V dropped 7 bases and J dropped 5 bases, with 17 bases sitting between them. This CDR3 region has 14 residues.

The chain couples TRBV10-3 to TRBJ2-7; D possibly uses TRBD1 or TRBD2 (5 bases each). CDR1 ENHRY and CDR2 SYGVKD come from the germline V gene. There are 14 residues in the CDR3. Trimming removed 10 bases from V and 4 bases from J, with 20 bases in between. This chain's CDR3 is CASKRLGEEYEQYF. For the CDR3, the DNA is TGTGCCAGCAAGAGGTTGGGGGAAGAATACGAGCAGTACTTC.

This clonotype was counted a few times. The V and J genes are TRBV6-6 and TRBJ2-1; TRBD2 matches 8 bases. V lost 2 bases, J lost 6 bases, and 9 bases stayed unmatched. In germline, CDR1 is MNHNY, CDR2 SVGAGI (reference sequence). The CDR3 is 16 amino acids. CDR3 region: CASSYPGGGRANEQFF. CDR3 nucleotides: TGTGCCAGCAGTTACCCAGGCGGGGGGCGGGCCAATGAGCAGTTCTTC.

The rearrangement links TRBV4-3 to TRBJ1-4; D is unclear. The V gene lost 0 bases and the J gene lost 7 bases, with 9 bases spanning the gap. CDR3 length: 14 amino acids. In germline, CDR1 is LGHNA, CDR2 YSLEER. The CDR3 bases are TGCGCCAGCAGCCAAGAAATCTTCACTGAAAAACTGTTTTTT. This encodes CASSQEIFTEKLFF.

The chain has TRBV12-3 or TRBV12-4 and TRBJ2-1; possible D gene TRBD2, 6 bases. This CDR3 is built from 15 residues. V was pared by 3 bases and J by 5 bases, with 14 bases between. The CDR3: CASSLGPGRDNEQFF. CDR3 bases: TGTGCCAGCAGTTTGGGGCCCGGGAGAGACAATGAGCAGTTCTTC.

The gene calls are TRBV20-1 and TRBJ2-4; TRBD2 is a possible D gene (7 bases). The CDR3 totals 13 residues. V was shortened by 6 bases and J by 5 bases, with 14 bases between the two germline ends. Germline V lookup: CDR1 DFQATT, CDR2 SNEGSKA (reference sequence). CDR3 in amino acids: CSARGGLENIQYF. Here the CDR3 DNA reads TGCAGTGCGAGGGGGGGGTTGGAAAACATTCAGTACTTC.

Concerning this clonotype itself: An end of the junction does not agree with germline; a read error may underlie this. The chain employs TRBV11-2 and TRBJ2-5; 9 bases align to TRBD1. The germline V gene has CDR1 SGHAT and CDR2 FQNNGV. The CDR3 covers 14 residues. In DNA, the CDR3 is TGTGCCAGCAGCCTAGACAGGGGGAGAAAGACCCAGTACTTC. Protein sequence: CASSLDRGRKTQYF.